A selection of T cell receptor beta chains follows, all from one sample in a study of T-cell reconstitution after alpha-beta-depleted transplantation in children. TCRdb independently ran MiXCR on the PCR reads; one entry per CDR3 protein. The sample shows about 240,000 distinct CDR3 sequences, roughly 26% of them seen only once. The material sequenced was PBMCs, taken before TCRalphabeta/CD19-depleted stem cell transplant. These receptors all come from a girl aged 2 to 10 with Fanconi anemia, due to receive a stem cell transplant. The CDR3 runs from the conserved cysteine through the conserved F or W. A D gene is named only where the DNA matches it firmly. Expanded clones get a size class; other rows say once, few or many, or leave the size out.

CDR3nt,CDR3aa,v_gene,j_gene,d_gene,abundance
TGCAGCGTACACCCGCAGGGTGACACTGAAGCTTTCTTT,CSVHPQGDTEAFF,TRBV29-1,TRBJ1-1,NA,NA
TGTGCCAGCAGTTTCACAGGCCGCACAGATACGCAGTATTTT,CASSFTGRTDTQYF,TRBV12-3/TRBV12-4,TRBJ2-3,NA,many
TGCAGTGCTAGATCGGGTCAGGACTCGACATTCTATGGCTACACCTTC,CSARSGQDSTFYGYTF,TRBV20-1,TRBJ1-2,NA,NA
TGTGCCAGCAGTCCTCCGGGGAGCATGAGCTCTGGGGCCAACGTCCTGACTTTC,CASSPPGSMSSGANVLTF,TRBV2,TRBJ2-6,NA,few
TGTGCCATCAGTGGTGGGACCGCCCTTTACTTC,CAISGGTALYF,TRBV10-3,TRBJ2-5,NA,NA
TGTGCCAGCAGTTGGACAGGGCCGACCTACGAGCAGTACTTC,CASSWTGPTYEQYF,TRBV28,TRBJ2-7,TRBD1,many
TGTGCCATCAGTAGACAGGGAAACATTCAGTACTTC,CAISRQGNIQYF,TRBV10-3,TRBJ2-4,TRBD1,many
TGCAGCGTTCTACCGGGACTAGCGGGGGGCGACTCTGGGGCCAACGTCCTGACTTTC,CSVLPGLAGGDSGANVLTF,TRBV29-1,TRBJ2-6,TRBD2,NA
TGTGCCAGCAGTTTTATATTGGGGGCGAGCGGGAGAGATAGCTCTGGGGCCAACGTCCTGACTTTC,CASSFILGASGRDSSGANVLTF,TRBV12-3/TRBV12-4,TRBJ2-6,TRBD2,NA
TGTGCCAGCATCGACGAGACAGATACGCAGTATTTT,CASIDETDTQYF,TRBV2,TRBJ2-3,NA,NA
TGTGCCAGCAGTTCCGTTAGCGGGGGGGCCCTGGTTACGCAGTATTTT,CASSSVSGGALVTQYF,TRBV12-3/TRBV12-4,TRBJ2-3,TRBD2,many
TGCAGTGCTAGAGAAATACCGCGAGGGAGTAGCTCCTACAATGAGCAGTTCTTC,CSAREIPRGSSSYNEQFF,TRBV20-1,TRBJ2-1,NA,few
TGTGCCATCAGTGAGACGGACAGGGTCAATCAGCCCCAGCATTTT,CAISETDRVNQPQHF,TRBV10-3,TRBJ1-5,TRBD1,NA
TGTGCCAGCAGTGAAGCGGACAGGGACGGAAACACCATATATTTT,CASSEADRDGNTIYF,TRBV6-1,TRBJ1-3,TRBD1,many
TGCAGCGGGGGGAGAAAGACAGGTCTGGGCTATGGCTACACCTTC,CSGGRKTGLGYGYTF,TRBV29-1,TRBJ1-2,NA,NA
TGTGCCAGCAGGTCCCAGGGGCTCTTGTACAGCGAGCAGTACTTC,CASRSQGLLYSEQYF,TRBV12-3/TRBV12-4,TRBJ2-7,NA,many
TGCAGCGTTGAATCCCAGGTTAGCGGGGAGCTGTTTTTT,CSVESQVSGELFF,TRBV29-1,TRBJ2-2,NA,many
TGCGCCAGCAGCCCCTTAAGGGAGTTGGGCACTGAAGCTTTCTTT,CASSPLRELGTEAFF,TRBV4-1,TRBJ1-1,NA,NA
TGCAGCCCGACTGGACTAGCGGGAGTTAATGAGCAGTTCTTC,CSPTGLAGVNEQFF,TRBV29-1,TRBJ2-1,TRBD2,NA
TGTGCCAGCAGTTCAGGCGGACGAGCTTTCTTT,CASSSGGRAFF,TRBV12-3/TRBV12-4,TRBJ1-1,NA,many
TGTGCCAGCAGCCCGCCGGGACAGGGGGCAGGGGAGCAGTACTTC,CASSPPGQGAGEQYF,TRBV5-5,TRBJ2-7,TRBD1,few
TGCAGTGCGGGGACAGGGCTGGGCGAGCAGTACTTC,CSAGTGLGEQYF,TRBV20-1,TRBJ2-7,TRBD1,NA
TGCAGTGCCTCCGGGACAGCTGGAGAGACCCAGTACTTC,CSASGTAGETQYF,TRBV20-1,TRBJ2-5,TRBD1,NA
TGTGCCAGCAGCTTACGTACAGGGGGCGCTGAGACCCAGTACTTC,CASSLRTGGAETQYF,TRBV7-9,TRBJ2-5,TRBD1,few
TGCAGCGCGGACTCTGGGGCCAACGTCCTGACTTTC,CSADSGANVLTF,TRBV29-1,TRBJ2-6,NA,many
TGTGCCACCAGCGGAAAAGGGCGGCAGCTCACAGATACGCAGTATTTT,CATSGKGRQLTDTQYF,TRBV15,TRBJ2-3,NA,many
TGCGCCAGCAGCTTGCCTATCGCCTTCCAAGAGACCCAGTACTTC,CASSLPIAFQETQYF,TRBV5-1,TRBJ2-5,NA,NA
TGCAGCGTTGTGCGTTGGAACACTGAAGCTTTCTTT,CSVVRWNTEAFF,TRBV29-1,TRBJ1-1,NA,many
TGTGCCAGCAGTTTTGAGTCGGGGAGCCCGTTCTTC,CASSFESGSPFF,TRBV12-3/TRBV12-4,TRBJ2-1,NA,many
TGTGCCAGCAGCCCCTGGACAGCCCAATATAGCAATCAGCCCCAGCATTTT,CASSPWTAQYSNQPQHF,TRBV27,TRBJ1-5,NA,many
TGTACCAGCAAGGACTCCTTGAACACTGAAGCTTTCTTT,CTSKDSLNTEAFF,TRBV2,TRBJ1-1,NA,NA
TGTGCCAGCAGCCGACTTAAGGGACAGGGAAACATTCGGTACTTC,CASSRLKGQGNIRYF,TRBV6-1,TRBJ2-4,TRBD1,few
TGTGCCAGCAGTTTATCGCAGGGTTACTCTGGAAACACCATATATTTT,CASSLSQGYSGNTIYF,TRBV28,TRBJ1-3,NA,many
TGTGCCAGCAGTTTATGGTTTCTAGCGGGAGACGAGCAGTACTTC,CASSLWFLAGDEQYF,TRBV28,TRBJ2-7,TRBD2,NA
TGCAGCGTCCACAGGGGTCATCAGCCCCAGCATTTT,CSVHRGHQPQHF,TRBV29-1,TRBJ1-5,TRBD1,many
TGTGCCAGCAGCAAACCCGGGACGGTGAACACCGGGGAGCTGTTTTTT,CASSKPGTVNTGELFF,TRBV7-9,TRBJ2-2,NA,NA
TGTGCCAGCAGCGACACGGGGGGCTCGTACAATGAGCAGTTCTTC,CASSDTGGSYNEQFF,TRBV9,TRBJ2-1,NA,NA
TGTGCCAGCAGCCCGACCGGGACAGATCCCTACGAGCAGTACTTC,CASSPTGTDPYEQYF,TRBV5-6,TRBJ2-7,TRBD1,many
TGTGCCAGCAGCCAAGGGAGGGGGGTCCACAATGAGCAGTTCTTC,CASSQGRGVHNEQFF,TRBV4-2,TRBJ2-1,NA,few
TGTGCCAGGGGATATTCGGCAGATGAGCAGTTCTTC,CARGYSADEQFF,TRBV6-4,TRBJ2-1,NA,many
TGTGCCAGCAGTTTATCCGCGGGGAGGACGCAGTATTTT,CASSLSAGRTQYF,TRBV28,TRBJ2-3,NA,few
TGCAGCGTTGGACAGGGGGATTCGGGGCCCCAGCATTTT,CSVGQGDSGPQHF,TRBV29-1,TRBJ1-5,TRBD1,NA
TGTGCCAGCTCACCAATGGGGTCTACCTACAATGAGCAGTTCTTC,CASSPMGSTYNEQFF,TRBV18,TRBJ2-1,NA,few
TGTGCCAGCAGTTACTCGAATGCAAGGGGGTGGTACTTC,CASSYSNARGWYF,TRBV6-2/TRBV6-3,TRBJ2-7,NA,few
TGCGCCAGCAGCTTGGCAAGGACCACATATGGCTACACCTTC,CASSLARTTYGYTF,TRBV5-1,TRBJ1-2,NA,NA